The T cell receptor beta chain under discussion was sequenced for a study of blood T cells in healthy people across ages. Through a sample-barcoded 5' primer and a J-beta primer mix, a second PCR was run for 7 to 11 cycles. Using its own MiXCR run on the 5' RACE reads, TCRdb lists one record per CDR3 protein. The sample gives approximately 1.5 million distinct CDR3 sequences, under 55% of which show up once; about 4% is in the top ten. The CDR3 runs to 11 residues. Germline CDR1 SNHLY, CDR2 FYNNEI. Trimming stripped 7 bases from V and 7 bases from J, with 10 bases between. V is TRBV2 and J is TRBJ2-5; D is uncertain. The specimen sequenced was blood. The clonotype comes from a woman aged 18-29 years in good health. CDR3 bases: TGTGCCAGCAAGGCCCCAGGGACCCAGTACTTC. Its protein is CASKAPGTQYF.